This T cell receptor beta chain was retrieved from a study of blood T cell repertoires in COVID-19. Study overall: The United States, Italy and Spain provided the acute and convalescent COVID-19 samples.

The ends were cut back, 3 bases at V and 9 bases at J, with 14 bases in the middle. Germline assignment: CDR1 MDHEN and CDR2 SYDVKM. The CDR3 sequence is 14 residues long. Sequencing used immunoSEQ multiplex PCR; TCRdb keeps in-frame clones, though not all of them. The top ten clones hold over 14% of a sample with approximately 230,000 clones, approximately 84% of them seen once. V is TRBV28 and J is TRBJ2-2, with D uncertain. This receptor was taken from a man in his forties who had recovered from COVID-19. The sequencing sample was made of PBMCs or T cells enriched from blood (not recorded which). CDR3 sequence (DNA): TGTGCCAGCAGTTTCGGAGCTAGAATCAGGGAGCTGTTTTTT. This codes for CASSFGARIRELFF.